This is a list of T cell receptor beta chains from one sample in a study of shared clonotypes between healthy human individuals. Here immunoSEQ multiplex PCR was the method, and the copy in TCRdb shows in-frame clones only, minus some. Here the sample spans about 1.9 million clones, 90% to 95% being singletons. The specimen was naive CD8+ T cells from PBMCs. The receptor source for this set is a young man in good health. Some clones in this sample may be carry-over from other donors' samples. Both conserved end residues are part of each CDR3. D genes are given only for firm matches. The size of a clone is reported for some rows only, either as once, few or many, or as a class for expanded clones.

j_gene,v_gene,abundance,d_gene,CDR3nt,CDR3aa
TRBJ2-1,TRBV6-1,NA,NA,TGTGCCAGCAGTGATCCCAGGGTTTACAATGAGCAGTTCTTC,CASSDPRVYNEQFF
TRBJ1-1,TRBV27,NA,NA,TGTGCCAGCAGTTTTTCCTGGAACACTGAAGCTTTCTTT,CASSFSWNTEAFF
TRBJ2-3,TRBV14,NA,TRBD2,TGTGCCAGCAGCCTTTTGGGTAGCGGGAGCACAGATACGCAGTATTTT,CASSLLGSGSTDTQYF
TRBJ1-3,TRBV25-1,NA,TRBD1,TGTGCCAGCAGTGAGACAGGGTGGAACACCATATATTTT,CASSETGWNTIYF
TRBJ2-3,TRBV6-1,NA,TRBD2,TGTGCCAGCAGTGAGACCCTACTAGCGGGAGGCACAGATACGCAGTATTTT,CASSETLLAGGTDTQYF
TRBJ2-5,TRBV14,NA,TRBD2,TGTGCCAGCAGCCCCCCGGGACTAGCGGGAGCCAGGGAGAGAGAGACCCAGTACTTC,CASSPPGLAGARERETQYF
TRBJ2-2,TRBV7-9,NA,NA,TGTGCCAGCAGCTTAGACCCTCTGGGGGGATGGGCGAACACCGGGGAGCTGTTTTTT,CASSLDPLGGWANTGELFF
TRBJ2-3,TRBV11-2,NA,TRBD2,TGTGCCAGCAGCTTCGACTGGGCGGGAGAAGCAGATACGCAGTATTTT,CASSFDWAGEADTQYF
TRBJ2-2,TRBV5-1,few,TRBD2,TGCGCCAGTCATTGGACTAGCAACACCGGGGAGCTGTTTTTT,CASHWTSNTGELFF
TRBJ2-1,TRBV27,NA,TRBD2,TGTGCCAGCAGTCACTTCGGGAGGACTAGTGGTGAGCAGTTCTTC,CASSHFGRTSGEQFF
TRBJ1-4,TRBV27,NA,NA,TGTGCCAGCAGTTGGGGGGGGGAAGATGAAAAACTGTTTTTT,CASSWGGEDEKLFF
TRBJ2-1,TRBV19,NA,TRBD1,TGTGCCAGTAGTGCGACAGGGATCTACAATGAGCAGTTCTTC,CASSATGIYNEQFF
TRBJ2-1,TRBV6-5,NA,NA,TGTGCCAGCAGTTACTCGACGGGAGCGCTCAATGAGCAGTTCTTC,CASSYSTGALNEQFF
TRBJ2-7,TRBV28,once,NA,TGTGCCAGCAGTCCCCATCCGGGGGAGCAGTACTTC,CASSPHPGEQYF
TRBJ2-7,TRBV7-8,NA,NA,TGTGCCAGCAGCCCCAGGGGACGGTACGAGCAGTACTTC,CASSPRGRYEQYF
TRBJ2-7,TRBV7-6,NA,TRBD1,TGTGCCAGCAGCTTAGATTTCAGGGACAGCTCCTACGAGCAGTACTTC,CASSLDFRDSSYEQYF
TRBJ2-4,TRBV4-1,NA,NA,TGCGCCAGCAGCCAAGATCCCCCGGGGCCCCTCACGACAAACATTCAGTACTTC,CASSQDPPGPLTTNIQYF
TRBJ2-1,TRBV27,NA,TRBD2,TGTGCCAGCAGTTTTCGGCTAGCGGGAGGTTCATCCTACAATGAGCAGTTCTTC,CASSFRLAGGSSYNEQFF
TRBJ1-2,TRBV5-5,NA,NA,TGTGCCAGCAGACCCTCCACCATGGAGGGCTACACCTTC,CASRPSTMEGYTF
TRBJ2-3,TRBV7-8,NA,NA,TGTGCCAGCAGCTTCCTCGGGGGTGGCACAGATACGCAGTATTTT,CASSFLGGGTDTQYF
TRBJ2-3,TRBV6-1,NA,TRBD2,TGTGCCAGCAGTGACCCCACTAGCGGGAGGGCCGCAGATACGCAGTATTTT,CASSDPTSGRAADTQYF
TRBJ2-1,TRBV11-2,NA,TRBD2,TGTGCCAGCAGCTCTCCGGGAGGGTTGGGATACAATGAGCAGTTCTTC,CASSSPGGLGYNEQFF
TRBJ2-3,TRBV7-9,once,NA,TGTGCCAGCAGACCGGACCTCACAGATACGCAGTATTTT,CASRPDLTDTQYF
TRBJ2-7,TRBV6-5,NA,NA,TGTGCCAGCAGTTACTCGTTAGAATACGAGCAGTACTTC,CASSYSLEYEQYF
TRBJ2-3,TRBV7-8,NA,TRBD2,TGTGCCAGCAGCTTCTCACTAGCGGGGTCGTCTGGCGCAGATACGCAGTATTTT,CASSFSLAGSSGADTQYF
TRBJ1-5,TRBV7-8,once,NA,TGTGCCAGCACCGCGGAGGGCACCAGCAATCAGCCCCAGCATTTT,CASTAEGTSNQPQHF
TRBJ2-1,TRBV9,NA,NA,TGTGCCAGCAGCGCCAGCGATCACAGTTACAATGAGCAGTTCTTC,CASSASDHSYNEQFF
TRBJ1-2,TRBV15,NA,NA,TGTGCCACCAGCAGTATGGGCAGGGCTGATGGCTACACCTTC,CATSSMGRADGYTF
TRBJ2-3,TRBV27,NA,TRBD2,TGTGCCAGCAGTATCGACGGGGGGGGCGCAGATACGCAGTATTTT,CASSIDGGGADTQYF
TRBJ2-7,TRBV7-2,NA,TRBD1,TGTGCCAGCAGCTCGGGACAGGGGCCCTACGAGCAGTACTTC,CASSSGQGPYEQYF
TRBJ2-7,TRBV27,NA,TRBD2,TGTGCCAGTAGACTAGCGGGGACCTACGAGCAGTACTTC,CASRLAGTYEQYF
TRBJ1-5,TRBV19,NA,NA,TGTGCCAGTAGGAGCCGGGACGGCCCCAATCAGCCCCAGCATTTT,CASRSRDGPNQPQHF
TRBJ1-3,TRBV29-1,NA,NA,TGCAGCGTTAGAGGGGGTGGAAACACCATATATTTT,CSVRGGGNTIYF
TRBJ2-7,TRBV5-1,NA,NA,TGCGCCAGCAGCGTCCGGGTCCAAGGGGAGCAGTACTTC,CASSVRVQGEQYF
TRBJ1-1,TRBV19,few,NA,TGTGCCAGTACGGTAGGGGGCACTGAAGCTTTCTTT,CASTVGGTEAFF
TRBJ1-5,TRBV6-1,NA,NA,TGTGCCAGCAGTGAATTACGGGGGGGAGGCAATCAGCCCCAGCATTTT,CASSELRGGGNQPQHF
TRBJ1-2,TRBV19,NA,NA,TGTGCCAGTAGTATAGCCCCTAACTATGGCTACACCTTC,CASSIAPNYGYTF
TRBJ1-5,TRBV5-5,once,NA,TGTGCCAGCAGCTTGGTATATAGCAATCAGCCCCAGCATTTT,CASSLVYSNQPQHF
TRBJ1-1,TRBV2,NA,TRBD1,TGTGCCAGCAGTGCCTACGGACAGGTGATAACTCGATTT,CASSAYGQVITRF
TRBJ1-4,TRBV10-3,NA,TRBD1,TGTGCCATCAGTGAGCTGGCAGGGGGCCGTGAAAAACTGTTTTTT,CAISELAGGREKLFF
TRBJ2-1,TRBV5-1,NA,TRBD2,TGCGCCAGCAGGCCGTGGGCGGGAGGTAAAAATGAGCAGTTCTTC,CASRPWAGGKNEQFF
TRBJ2-1,TRBV14,NA,NA,TGTGCCAGCATGTCCCCCGGGAGCACCTACAATGAGCAGTTCTTC,CASMSPGSTYNEQFF
TRBJ1-1,TRBV15,NA,NA,TGTGCCACCGCGGTGCCCATGAACACTGAAGCTTTCTTT,CATAVPMNTEAFF
TRBJ2-1,TRBV6-5,NA,NA,TGTGCCAGCATGGGCGGTTGGCTAGGGAATGAGCAGTTCTTC,CASMGGWLGNEQFF
TRBJ2-7,TRBV19,NA,NA,TGTGCCAGTAGTGCTAACTACGAGCAGTACTTC,CASSANYEQYF
TRBJ1-5,TRBV4-3,NA,NA,TGCGCCAGCAGCCAGTCGCGAGGCACCCGGGGCAATCAGCCCCAGCATTTT,CASSQSRGTRGNQPQHF
TRBJ2-7,TRBV28,NA,TRBD1,TGTGCCAGCAGTCCTCGGCTGGGACAGGCGACCGAGCAGTACTTC,CASSPRLGQATEQYF
TRBJ2-7,TRBV9,NA,TRBD2,TGTGCCAGCAGCGCCAGAGCGGGAGGGAGTGAGCAGTACTTC,CASSARAGGSEQYF
TRBJ2-7,TRBV27,few,NA,TGTGCCAGCAGTCCATCTTTGTACGAGCAGTACTTC,CASSPSLYEQYF
TRBJ1-2,TRBV6-5,NA,TRBD1,TGTGCCAGCAGCCTTGACAGGGGCGGCTATGGCTACACCTTC,CASSLDRGGYGYTF
TRBJ1-1,TRBV7-6,NA,NA,TGTGCCAGCAGCTTAGTTCAGGGATGGAACACTGAAGCTTTCTTT,CASSLVQGWNTEAFF
TRBJ2-7,TRBV7-9,NA,NA,TGTGCCAGCAGCCAAAGGATTGCGAGGGAGTCCTACGAGCAGTACTTC,CASSQRIARESYEQYF